The clone carrying this TCR beta chain occurred many times. Its target is not known. These data come from a study of T cells after yellow fever vaccination. About the research overall: Some fractions had low cell numbers, and these were prepared with SMART-Seq v4 Ultra Low Input. General observations from the study: A minor fraction of clonotypes spanned both CD4 and CD8 compartments. Clones from primary vaccination mostly reappeared after the booster (96% CD4, roughly 87% CD8).

Production of TCR cDNA was by 5'RACE template switching, which also added a universal primer site and UMIs. TCRdb analysed the 5' RACE reads with MiXCR anew, one entry per CDR3 protein. The repertoire consists of about 110,000 distinct CDR3 sequences, with 7% to 8.5% occurring once and the leading ten covering approximately 24%. There are 18 residues in the CDR3. The V segment lost 5 bases and the J segment 0 bases; nucleotides outside the gene matches: 11. Per the germline V gene, CDR1 is DFQATT and CDR2 is SNEGSKA (reference sequence). The chain recombines TRBV20-1 with TRBJ2-6; 9 bases line up with TRBD1. This receptor was taken from a man aged 25 to 40 who received the YFV17D yellow fever vaccine. Here the sequenced sample was CD8+ T cells sorted from PBMCs, taken 45 days after the yellow fever booster vaccination. The CDR3 DNA sequence: TGCAGTGCTCTGAACCGGGACAGGGTTAGCTCTGGGGCCAACGTCCTGACTTTC. Translating gives CSALNRDRVSSGANVLTF.